These T cell receptor beta chains were read from a single sample in a study of blood T cell repertoires in COVID-19. Using immunoSEQ multiplex PCR, the repertoire was profiled, and TCRdb retains in-frame clones only, with some absent. The sample lists fewer than 200,000 clones, around 87% occurring once. Sequencing used PBMCs or T cells enriched from blood (not recorded which). These receptors originate from a woman in her thirties or forties in a cohort exposed to, infected with or recovered from COVID-19 (not recorded which). Each CDR3 is given with its conserved first and last residue. The D gene is left open where the match is weak. Some rows have no size entry. The others give once, few or many, or a class for an expanded clone.

>NA|TRBD2|TRBV27|TRBJ2-7
TGTGCCAGCAGTTTTGCGGGAGGACCCTACGAGCAGTACTTC
CASSFAGGPYEQYF
>NA|TRBD1|TRBV5-1|TRBJ1-1
TGCGCCAGCAGCTTGGAGGGGACAGGGGTCACTGAAGCTTTCTTT
CASSLEGTGVTEAFF
>few|TRBD2|TRBV5-1|TRBJ2-7
TGCGCCAGCAGCGTGACTAGCGGGGTTCCCCGTTACGAGCAGTACTTC
CASSVTSGVPRYEQYF
>NA|TRBD2|TRBV19|TRBJ2-1
TGTGCCAGTAGCCCTAGCGGGGGGAAGTACAATGAGCAGTTCTTC
CASSPSGGKYNEQFF
>once|NA|TRBV10-2|TRBJ1-4
TGCGCCAGCAGTGAGGGAGAAGTTCGAGTTGCAACTAATGAAAAACTGTTTTTT
CASSEGEVRVATNEKLFF
>NA|NA|TRBV19|TRBJ1-2
TGTGCCAGTAGTGCCTACAGGGAGATGAGTTGGGGCTACACCTTC
CASSAYREMSWGYTF
>NA|TRBD2|TRBV2|TRBJ2-5
TGTGCCAGCATAGCCGGGACTAGTCCCGCGGAGACCCAGTACTTC
CASIAGTSPAETQYF
>NA|TRBD2|TRBV27|TRBJ2-7
TGTGCCAGCAGTCTAGCGGGAGGGGCCTACGAGCAGTACTTC
CASSLAGGAYEQYF
>NA|TRBD1|TRBV5-1|TRBJ2-7
TGCGCCAGCAGCTTGGGTGGGACAGGGAGTTCCTACGAGCAGTACTTC
CASSLGGTGSSYEQYF
>NA|NA|TRBV2|TRBJ1-1
TGTGCCTCAAGGAGAGATCGCCGCGGCACTGAAGCTTTCTTT
CASRRDRRGTEAFF
>NA|NA|TRBV30|TRBJ2-7
TGTGCCTGGACTCGGGACTACGAGCAGTACTTC
CAWTRDYEQYF
>NA|NA|TRBV2|TRBJ2-2
TGTGCCAGCGGGGCCGTGGTCGGGGAGCTGTTTTTT
CASGAVVGELFF
>NA|TRBD1|TRBV23-1|TRBJ1-2
TGCGCCAGCAGGGACGGACAGGGGGCGCCTGGCTACACCTTC
CASRDGQGAPGYTF
>NA|NA|TRBV19|TRBJ2-7
TGTGCCAGTAGTGAACAGGGCCCCTACGAGCAGTACTTC
CASSEQGPYEQYF
>NA|TRBD1|TRBV18|TRBJ1-1
TGTGCCAGCTCACAGACAGGGGACACTGAAGCTTTCTTT
CASSQTGDTEAFF
>NA|TRBD1|TRBV4-1|TRBJ2-7
TGCGCCAGCAGCCATAGACAGGGGAGCTCCTACGAGCAGTACTTC
CASSHRQGSSYEQYF
>once|TRBD1|TRBV7-6|TRBJ1-3
TGTGCCAGCAGCCCTAGTGGACAGGAAATCTCTGGAAACACCATATATTTT
CASSPSGQEISGNTIYF
>NA|NA|TRBV4-2|TRBJ1-5
TGTGCCAGCAGCCTCAACTCCAATCAGCCCCAGCATTTT
CASSLNSNQPQHF
>NA|TRBD2|TRBV6-2/TRBV6-3|TRBJ2-2
TGTGCCAGCAGTTACTCGACTAGCGGGGATCCCGGGGAGCTGTTTTTT
CASSYSTSGDPGELFF
>NA|TRBD1|TRBV12-3/TRBV12-4|TRBJ1-2
TGTGCCAGCAGTTTTGACAGGGCTCAAGGCTACACCTTC
CASSFDRAQGYTF
>NA|TRBD2|TRBV4-2|TRBJ2-1
TGTGCCAGCAGCCAAGAAGGAGGGACTAGCGGGGGGGTAAGGTTCTTC
CASSQEGGTSGGVRFF
>NA|TRBD1|TRBV27|TRBJ2-3
TGTGCCAGCAGTTTACCGGGACAGTCCACAGATACGCAGTATTTT
CASSLPGQSTDTQYF
>NA|TRBD1|TRBV2|TRBJ1-2
TGTGCCAGCGGAAGAATAACAGGGGAAGCTAACTATGGCTACACCTTC
CASGRITGEANYGYTF
>NA|TRBD2|TRBV4-1|TRBJ2-7
TGCGCCAGCAGCCAGGGGACCGGGGGGAAGAGTTCGGGCTACGAGCAGTACTTC
CASSQGTGGKSSGYEQYF
>NA|TRBD2|TRBV7-2|TRBJ2-7
TGTGCCAGCAGCTTCTTTGCGGGAGCTGGAGACGAGCAGTACTTC
CASSFFAGAGDEQYF
>few|TRBD1|TRBV19|TRBJ1-1
TGTGCCAGTGGACAGGGTACGACTGAAGCTTTCTTT
CASGQGTTEAFF
>NA|TRBD1|TRBV30|TRBJ2-7
TGTGCCTGGAGTTTGGGACAGGGTGACGAGCAGTACTTC
CAWSLGQGDEQYF
>NA|TRBD2|TRBV4-1|TRBJ2-7
TGCGCCAGCAGTCCCCTAGCGGGGGGCCTCGAGCAGTACTTC
CASSPLAGGLEQYF
>NA|NA|TRBV9|TRBJ1-2
TGTGCCAGCAGCGTAGGGGACAAGTATGGCTACACCTTC
CASSVGDKYGYTF
>NA|NA|TRBV5-4|TRBJ2-7
TGTGCCAGCAGCCTGGACCCTAACTACGAGCAGTACTTC
CASSLDPNYEQYF
>NA|NA|TRBV2|TRBJ2-1
TGTGCCAGCAGGGAGACTATTATTGAGCAGTTCTTC
CASRETIIEQFF
>once|NA|TRBV5-4|TRBJ2-6
TGTGCCAGCAGTTACAGGGCTGGGGCCAACGTCCTGACTTTC
CASSYRAGANVLTF
>NA|TRBD1|TRBV4-1|TRBJ1-2
TGCGCCAGCAGCCCGGGGACAGATTTATGGTATGGCTACACCTTC
CASSPGTDLWYGYTF
>NA|TRBD2|TRBV7-6|TRBJ2-5
TGTGCCACCGAGGGACTAGCGGGAGGCCGACAAGAGACCCAGTACTTC
CATEGLAGGRQETQYF
>NA|NA|TRBV7-2|TRBJ1-2
TGTGCCAGCAGCTTAAGGTCAGGCCACTATGGCTACACCTTC
CASSLRSGHYGYTF
>NA|NA|TRBV19|TRBJ2-7
TGTGCCAGTAGTATAGAGGCTGAGGGCGGCGAGCAGTACTTC
CASSIEAEGGEQYF
>once|TRBD1|TRBV18|TRBJ2-6
TGTGCCAGCTCACCCCGACAGGGGTCCAACGTCCTGACTTTC
CASSPRQGSNVLTF
>NA|TRBD2|TRBV2|TRBJ2-1
TGTGCCACCCCGGGACTAGCGGAGGGGCCGAGGGAGTTCTTC
CATPGLAEGPREFF
>NA|NA|TRBV14|TRBJ2-2
TGTGCCAGCAGCCAACTCCGGCGGGCTAGCGCACGGGGCGGGGAGCTGTTTTTT
CASSQLRRASARGGELFF
>NA|NA|TRBV7-6|TRBJ2-7
TGTGCCAGCAGCATGGAGGCGGACGACTCCTACGAGCAGTACTTC
CASSMEADDSYEQYF
>NA|NA|TRBV12-1|TRBJ1-5
TGTGCCAGCAGAAACCTGTGGGGAGACAGGGGCAATCAGCCCCAGCATTTT
CASRNLWGDRGNQPQHF
>NA|NA|TRBV2|TRBJ1-1
TGTGCCAGCAGTGAACCAGGCGACACTGAAGCTTTCTTT
CASSEPGDTEAFF
>once|TRBD1|TRBV7-9|TRBJ2-7
TGTGCCAGCAGCCCATGGACAGGGGCCGAGCAGTACTTC
CASSPWTGAEQYF
>NA|TRBD2|TRBV6-2/TRBV6-3|TRBJ2-5
TGTGCCAGCAGTTATCCAGCGGGGGGGAAAGAGACCCAGTACTTC
CASSYPAGGKETQYF
>NA|NA|TRBV10-3|TRBJ1-6
TGTGCCATCAGTCGGGCTAGAGAGGGAAAGTATAATTCACCCCTCCACTTT
CAISRAREGKYNSPLHF
>NA|TRBD2|TRBV19|TRBJ2-7
TGTGCCAGTAGGGGGCGGGGAGGGCCCGAGCAGTACTTC
CASRGRGGPEQYF